This paragraph covers one T cell receptor (beta chain) sequence. Germline V gene data show CDR1 as LGHNA and CDR2 as YSLEER. With V trimmed by 4 bases and J by 3 bases, 4 bases remained unmatched. The length of the CDR3 is 15 residues. This sample was taken from a study of neurological immune-mediated disorders. From the 5' RACE reads, TCRdb called clonotypes with MiXCR, one entry per CDR3 protein. The sample shows 65,000 to 85,000 distinct CDR3 sequences, approximately 3.3% of them seen only once. The sample comprised PBMCs. V is TRBV4-3 and J is TRBJ2-4; 9 nucleotides agree with TRBD2. This TCR came from a woman aged 50 to 60 with multiple sclerosis. Written as DNA, the CDR3 is TGCGCCAGCAGCCCGACGACTAGCGGCAAAAACATTCAGTACTTC. It translates to CASSPTTSGKNIQYF.